This T cell receptor (beta chain) was documented in a study of blood T cells in healthy people across ages. Next came a second PCR, run for about 7 to 12 cycles, which used a sample-barcoded 5' primer along with a J-beta primer mix. In TCRdb, the 5' RACE reads were re-called with MiXCR into one record per CDR3 protein. Of just over 800,000 distinct CDR3 sequences in the sample, under 80% were seen once. V was clipped by 5 bases and J by 2 bases, with 12 bases between them. The CDR3 runs to 14 residues. The V gene's germline CDR1 is SQVTM and CDR2 ANQGSEA. The specimen sequenced was blood. This rearrangement joins TRBV29-1 to TRBJ2-2; possibly TRBD1 for D (7 bases). The clonotype comes from a man younger than 45 in good health. The CDR3 DNA is TGCAGCGTTATCCAGGGGGGCAACACCGGGGAGCTGTTTTTT. This encodes CSVIQGGNTGELFF.